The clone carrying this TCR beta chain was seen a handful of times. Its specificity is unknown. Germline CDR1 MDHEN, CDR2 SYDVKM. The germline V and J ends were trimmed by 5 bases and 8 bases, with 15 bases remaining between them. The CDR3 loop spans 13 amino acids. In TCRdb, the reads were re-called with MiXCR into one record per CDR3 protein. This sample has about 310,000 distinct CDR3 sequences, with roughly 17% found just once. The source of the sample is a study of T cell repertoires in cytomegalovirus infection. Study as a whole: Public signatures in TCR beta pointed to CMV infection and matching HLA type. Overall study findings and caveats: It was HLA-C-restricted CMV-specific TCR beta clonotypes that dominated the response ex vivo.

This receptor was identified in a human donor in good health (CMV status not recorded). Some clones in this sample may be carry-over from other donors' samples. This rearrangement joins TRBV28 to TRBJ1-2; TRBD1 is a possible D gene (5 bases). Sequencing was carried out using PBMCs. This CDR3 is CASSLPGRRGYTF. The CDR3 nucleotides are TGTGCCAGCAGTCTTCCGGGGCGGAGGGGCTACACCTTC.